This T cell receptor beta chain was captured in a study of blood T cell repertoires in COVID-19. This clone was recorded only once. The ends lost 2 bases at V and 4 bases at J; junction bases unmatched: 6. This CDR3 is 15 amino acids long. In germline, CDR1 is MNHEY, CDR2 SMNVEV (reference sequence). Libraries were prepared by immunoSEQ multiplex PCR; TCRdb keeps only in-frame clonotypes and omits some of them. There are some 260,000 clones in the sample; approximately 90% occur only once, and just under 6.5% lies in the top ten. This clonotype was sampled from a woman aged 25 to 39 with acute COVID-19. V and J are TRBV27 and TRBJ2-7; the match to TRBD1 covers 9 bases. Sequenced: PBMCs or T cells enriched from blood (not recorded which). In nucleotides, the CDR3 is TGTGCCAGCAGTTTACTAAGGGACAGGGTGTACGAGCAGTACTTC. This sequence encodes CASSLLRDRVYEQYF.